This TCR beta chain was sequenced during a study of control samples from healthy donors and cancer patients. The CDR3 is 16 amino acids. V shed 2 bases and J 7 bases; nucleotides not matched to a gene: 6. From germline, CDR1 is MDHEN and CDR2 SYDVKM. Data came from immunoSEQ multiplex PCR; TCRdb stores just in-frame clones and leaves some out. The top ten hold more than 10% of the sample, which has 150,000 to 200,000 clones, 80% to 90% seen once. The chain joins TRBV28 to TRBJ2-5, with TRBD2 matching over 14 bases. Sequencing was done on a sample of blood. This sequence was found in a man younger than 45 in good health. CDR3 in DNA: TGTGCCAGCAGTTTACCCGGACTAGCGGGGGGAGGGACCCAGTACTTC. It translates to CASSLPGLAGGGTQYF.